This record covers a single T cell receptor (beta chain). Its specificity is not known. Produced via immunoSEQ multiplex PCR; TCRdb's table is partial and in-frame only. The top ten clones hold about 0.35% of a sample with around 1.4 million clones, 98% of them seen once. The V gene lost 5 bases and the J gene lost 10 bases, with 15 bases spanning the gap. CDR3 length: 12 amino acids. The germline gives CDR1 MDHEN, CDR2 SYDVKM. These data come from a study of shared clonotypes between healthy human individuals. Study-wide background: Three plates each covered CD4 naive and memory; CD8 naive two, CD8 memory one. General study findings and limits: Inspection by rarefaction showed sorted-subset sequencing to be incomplete despite large depth.

CD4+ cells yielded CD45RA+ naive and CD45RA-negative memory subsets. The specimen was naive CD4+ T cells sorted from blood. The subset: CD45RA+ positively selected. The V gene is TRBV28, the J gene TRBJ2-7; tentatively, D is TRBD1 (5 bases). The sequence was collected from a man under 40 in good health. CDR3: CASSRDSLLQYF. The CDR3, as DNA: TGTGCCAGCAGTCGTGACAGCCTCCTTCAGTACTTC.